This passage covers 26 T cell receptor beta chains from one sample sequenced in a study of blood T cell repertoires in COVID-19. The assay was immunoSEQ multiplex PCR, and TCRdb's table has in-frame clones only and misses some. Seen here are roughly 200,000 clones, approximately 90% observed once, and the top ten hold roughly 25%. Sequenced material: PBMCs or T cells enriched from blood (not recorded which). Source of these receptors: a woman between 40 and 55 years old in a cohort exposed to, infected with or recovered from COVID-19 (not recorded which).

The genes are TRBV2 and TRBJ1-6, with 7 bases aligning to TRBD1. The CDR3 runs to 16 residues. The germline V gene encodes CDR1 SNHLY and CDR2 FYNNEI. Trimming removed 6 bases from V and 7 bases from J; junction bases left unmatched: 12. CDR3 nucleotides: TGTGCCAGCAGGCATAAGACAGGGTCTACGAATTCACCCCTCCACTTT. This translates into CASRHKTGSTNSPLHF.

The gene calls are TRBV6-5 and TRBJ1-2; weak D call: TRBD1 (6 bases). Trimming left V 6 bases short and J 2 bases short, with 16 bases between. In germline, CDR1 is MNHEY, CDR2 SVGAGI. CDR3 length: 15 residues. CDR3 amino acids: CASRRGQKLNYGYTF. CDR3 DNA: TGTGCCAGCAGACGAGGACAGAAACTGAACTATGGCTACACCTTC.

The V gene is TRBV4-1, the J gene TRBJ1-6, with D possibly TRBD1 on 5 matching bases. Germline CDR1 is MGHRA and CDR2 is YSYEKL. The germline V and J ends were trimmed by 6 bases and 3 bases, with 12 bases remaining between them. CDR3 length: 15 residues. The CDR3 sequence is CASRASGGYNSPLHF. CDR3 in DNA: TGCGCCAGCAGAGCGAGCGGGGGCTATAATTCACCCCTCCACTTT.

V and J are TRBV27 and TRBJ1-2; D gene ambiguous. Trimming cost V 8 bases and J 2 bases, with 15 bases left between them. The CDR3 has 14 residues. Germline V gene lookup returns CDR1 MNHEY and CDR2 SMNVEV (reference sequence). The CDR3 protein is CASALAMENYGYTF. The CDR3 coding sequence is TGTGCCAGCGCTCTTGCCATGGAGAACTATGGCTACACCTTC.

The chain carries TRBV6-6 and TRBJ2-3; tentative D call: TRBD2 (6 bases). CDR1 is MNHNY, CDR2 SVGAGI, per germline (reference sequence). The V and J ends lost 4 bases and 1 base respectively, with 12 bases between them. CDR3 length: 15 residues. CDR3 residues: CASSSTSEGTDTQYF. CDR3 nucleotides: TGTGCCAGCAGTTCGACTAGTGAGGGCACAGATACGCAGTATTTT.

This clone was seen more than once but under ten times. The rearrangement uses TRBV7-6 and TRBJ1-2; TRBD1 matches at 7 bases. There are 15 residues in the CDR3. The V gene's germline CDR1 is SGHVS and CDR2 FNYEAQ. V was clipped by 5 bases and J by 8 bases; unmatched bases: 14. The CDR3 sequence: CASSPVDRVGSGYTF. As DNA, the CDR3 is TGTGCCAGCAGCCCGGTAGACAGGGTCGGCAGCGGCTACACCTTC.

J is TRBJ2-2 and V is TRBV7-9, with a tentative D call TRBD1 (6 bases). CDR1 is SEHNR and CDR2 is FQNEAQ in the germline V gene (reference sequence). The CDR3 covers 14 residues. Trimming pared 5 bases from V and 6 bases from J, leaving 13 bases between. The CDR3, as DNA: TGTGCCAGCAGCCCTGCAGGGGTGGCCGGGGAGCTGTTTTTT. Its protein product is CASSPAGVAGELFF.

The chain employs TRBV28 and TRBJ2-5; weak D call: TRBD2 (6 bases). Germline CDR1 is MDHEN and CDR2 is SYDVKM. The CDR3 spans 13 residues. The V gene lost 5 bases and the J gene lost 5 bases, with 12 bases spanning the gap. The chain's CDR3 is CASSRRGRETQYF. CDR3 bases: TGTGCCAGCAGTCGGAGGGGTCGGGAGACCCAGTACTTC.

V is TRBV12-3 or TRBV12-4 and J is TRBJ2-5; no firm D call. V was cut by 5 bases and J by 0 bases, with 7 bases left in between. CDR3 length: 13 residues. The CDR3 protein is CASSDRDQETQYF. The CDR3 nucleotides are TGTGCCAGCAGTGACCGGGACCAAGAGACCCAGTACTTC.

The chain recombines TRBV2 with TRBJ1-3; D uncertain. The CDR3 spans 12 residues. Trimming took 2 bases from V and 3 from J, leaving 2 bases between them. Per the germline V gene, CDR1 is SNHLY and CDR2 is FYNNEI. The CDR3 region has the DNA TGTGCCAGCAGTGAACTTGGAAACACCATATATTTT. Its protein is CASSELGNTIYF.

The chain recombines TRBV7-2 with TRBJ2-1, with D tentatively TRBD1 (5 bases). V was trimmed by 5 bases and J by 8 bases, leaving 10 bases between them. CDR1 is SGHTA, CDR2 FQGNSA, per germline. The CDR3 length is 12 residues. CDR3 loop: CASSPQGYEQFF. The CDR3 coding sequence is TGTGCCAGCAGCCCTCAGGGTTATGAGCAGTTCTTC.

The rearrangement uses TRBV12-3 or TRBV12-4 and TRBJ1-1; no firm D call. CDR3 length: 12 residues. The V and J ends lost 3 bases and 6 bases respectively, with 8 bases between them. The CDR3 DNA is TGTGCCAGCAGTTTTGGGAGTCCTGAAGCTTTCTTT. This codes for CASSFGSPEAFF.

The count of this clone is one. The genes are TRBV6-5 and TRBJ1-2; 11 bases match TRBD1. Germline V gene lookup returns CDR1 MNHEY and CDR2 SVGAGI. This CDR3 has 16 amino acids. Trimming took 2 bases from V and 6 from J; bases not matched to a gene: 8. The CDR3 protein is CASSYIGGQGANGYTF. CDR3 coding DNA: TGTGCCAGCAGTTACATCGGTGGACAGGGGGCGAATGGCTACACCTTC.

The chain uses TRBV11-2 and TRBJ1-2; D gene unclear. CDR1 and CDR2 from the germline V gene are SGHAT and FQNNGV. V lost 1 base and J 0 bases, leaving 9 bases between the germline ends. This CDR3 spans 15 amino acids. The CDR3 DNA reads TGTGCCAGCAGCTTAGGGCAGATCTCTAACTATGGCTACACCTTC. Its translation: CASSLGQISNYGYTF.

The chain uses TRBV30 and TRBJ1-6, with D tentatively TRBD1 (6 bases). Trimming stripped 4 bases from V and 9 bases from J, with 19 bases between. CDR1 and CDR2 from the germline V gene are GTSNPN and SVGIG (reference sequence). This CDR3 region has 15 residues. CDR3 amino acids: CAWNIKQGRSSPLHF. The CDR3 DNA follows: TGTGCCTGGAACATAAAACAGGGTCGGAGTTCACCCCTCCACTTT.

V is TRBV7-9 and J is TRBJ2-7, with 11 bases identical to TRBD2. Trimming took 5 bases from V and 3 from J; bases not matched to a gene: 9. This CDR3 is built from 16 residues. Per germline, CDR1 SEHNR and CDR2 FQNEAQ (reference sequence). CDR3 in amino acids: CASSRTGTSGHYEQYF. The DNA for the CDR3 is TGTGCCAGCAGCCGAACCGGGACTAGCGGACACTACGAGCAGTACTTC.

This clone came up once. The chain uses TRBV19 and TRBJ2-1, with TRBD2 matching over 11 bases. Germline CDR1 is LNHDA and CDR2 is SQIVND (reference sequence). This CDR3 has 15 residues. The J segment lost 8 bases and the V segment lost 1 base, leaving 4 bases of the junction unmatched. CDR3 nucleotides: TGTGCCAGTAGTATAGCTCTAGCGGGAGGCGATGAGCAGTTCTTC. This translates into CASSIALAGGDEQFF.

The chain is built from TRBV18 and TRBJ2-5, with TRBD1 identical over 7 bases. Germline CDR1 and CDR2: KGHSH and LQKENI. This CDR3 contains 15 residues. V trimming: 3 bases; J trimming: 2 bases; junction bases outside the gene matches: 6. CDR3 residues: CASSPPGQRQETQYF. The CDR3 coding sequence is TGTGCCAGCTCACCCCCGGGACAGAGACAAGAGACCCAGTACTTC.

This clone came up a few times. The rearrangement links TRBV6-6 to TRBJ1-2; D uncertain. Trimming took off 6 bases at V and 1 base at J, with 12 bases between the two ends. Germline V gene sequence: CDR1 MNHNY, CDR2 SVGAGI (reference sequence). CDR3 size: 14 residues. CDR3 region: CASSRVLGNYGYTF. The CDR3 DNA follows: TGTGCCAGCAGCCGGGTTCTCGGTAACTATGGCTACACCTTC.

In its sample, this clone was seen a few times. The gene calls are TRBV12-3 or TRBV12-4 and TRBJ2-1; D is perhaps TRBD1 (5 bases). The CDR3 consists of 13 residues. V lost 6 bases, J lost 5 bases, and 11 bases lay in between. The DNA of the CDR3 is TGTGCCAGCAGCATCACAGGAAACAATGAGCAGTTCTTC. It is translated as CASSITGNNEQFF.

The chain couples TRBV7-2 to TRBJ2-1, with 7 bases fitting TRBD2. Trimming at V came to 6 bases and at J to 5 bases, leaving 10 bases not matched to a gene. The CDR3 covers 15 residues. The germline V gene encodes CDR1 SGHTA and CDR2 FQGNSA. The CDR3: CASSPTGGRHNEQFF. In DNA, the CDR3 is TGTGCCAGCAGTCCCACCGGGGGGAGGCACAATGAGCAGTTCTTC.

This chain joins TRBV10-3 and TRBJ1-1; 10 bases agree with TRBD1. Germline CDR1 and CDR2: ENHRY and SYGVKD. This CDR3 has 16 amino acids. The J segment lost 0 bases and the V segment lost 9 bases, leaving 10 bases of the junction unmatched. For the CDR3, the DNA is TGTGCCATTAGACAGGGGGCCCGTTCCATGAACACTGAAGCTTTCTTT. It is translated as CAIRQGARSMNTEAFF.

The gene calls are TRBV21-1 and TRBJ1-1. TRBV21-1 is noted as a pseudogene. This CDR3 comprises 15 residues. CDR3 sequence (DNA): TGTGCCAGCAGCCCCCGGGGGGGGGCAAACACTGAAGCTTTCTTT. It encodes CASSPRGGANTEAFF.

The CDR3 region is CASSQYSPSYEQYF. The CDR3 DNA reads TGTGCCAGCAGTCAGTACAGTCCCTCCTACGAGCAGTACTTC. The chain joins TRBV7-2 to TRBJ2-7; D uncertain. V lost 6 bases and J lost 0, with 12 bases in between. Germline V CDR1 and CDR2: SGHTA, FQGNSA. The CDR3 has 14 residues.

The chain joins TRBV2 to TRBJ2-1, with 7 bases that match TRBD2. The CDR3 loop spans 16 amino acids. The V gene end was trimmed by 6 bases and the J gene end by 5 bases; junction bases not matched to a gene: 13. Germline loops: CDR1 SNHLY, CDR2 FYNNEI. CDR3 in amino acids: CASSLLTSTPNNEQFF. CDR3 sequence (DNA): TGTGCCAGCAGCCTTCTGACTAGCACGCCCAACAATGAGCAGTTCTTC.

The chain joins TRBV6-5 to TRBJ1-5; D is possibly TRBD1 (6 bases). The germline CDR1 and CDR2 sequences are MNHEY and SVGAGI. This CDR3 is 14 amino acids long. V lost 2 bases and J 1 base, leaving 6 bases between the germline ends. Here the CDR3 reads CASSYGGSNQPQHF. The CDR3 DNA reads TGTGCCAGCAGTTACGGGGGCAGCAATCAGCCCCAGCATTTT.